This T cell receptor beta chain originates from a study of quantifying T cell responses using KT2 cells (dated by TCRdb to between 2016 and 2019). General notes on the study: RNA was DNase-treated and reverse transcribed with TCR alpha and beta constant-region primers, mostly using SuperScript III. Under optimum conditions, the efficiency of the T4 ligation step was estimated to be more than 8%. PCR2 was run as a SYBR Green qPCR and stopped at a predetermined fluorescence threshold to avoid over-amplification.

Libraries were constructed by UMI-ligation and nested PCR. A single-stranded oligonucleotide bearing the Illumina SP2 sequence and a UMI was ligated to the 3' end of the cDNA with T4 RNA ligase 1. PCR1 consisted of about 4 cycles (98 degrees C 15 s, 69 degrees C 30 s, 72 degrees C 40 s), and for the beta primer an equimolar mix of RC1.1 and RC1.2 was used to cover TRBC1 and TRBC2. Starting at PCR2, TCR alpha and beta chains were handled separately, and sample indices and Illumina adaptors were added. The UMI, placed after an 8-base spacer, consisted of 12 random nucleotides arranged as two hexamers with a spacer between them. Libraries were sequenced on an Illumina MiSeq using v2 2x251 paired-end chemistry, with 12 samples typically included per run. To boost diversity, each sequencing library was supplemented with PhiX DNA at roughly 4.5-8%. The paper's processing steps were these. Raw reads were converted to FASTQ with bcl2fastq and were demultiplexed by dual indices with Demultiplexor. V and J genes were assigned by Decombinator through tag matching, with a single base-pair mismatch permitted. UMIs were used by Collapsinator to correct both sequencing errors and frequency errors caused by PCR heterogeneity. CDR3Translator converted Decombinator identifiers to nucleotide sequence, translated to amino acids, and extracted CDR3 using C- and N-terminal motifs. A cluster of KT2 sequences that shared one unique molecular identifier was counted as a single distinct KT2 TCR. TCRdb handled the public reads itself, with Q25 trimming in fastp and clone calling in MiXCR, and kept productive beta chains. Merged by CDR3 protein, the rows form single entries marked with the most common genes and DNA. The V and J calls were not made by the authors but by TCRdb's processing. For this sample the table gives 25,000 to 35,000 distinct CDR3 sequences, of which over 9% were detected only once. The top ten constitute more than 9.5% of the sample.

Known numbers of KT2, a T cell clone whose TCR had been sequenced previously, were spiked into unfractionated PBMC to test the sensitivity and accuracy of the pipeline. A range of KT2-to-PBMC ratios was generated by mixing KT2 cells with a fixed number of PBMC. Results the study describes overall, beyond this receptor: Counts of KT2 alpha and beta sequences scaled linearly with input KT2 cell number over several orders of magnitude. KT2 sequences were detected down to the lowest spike-in tested, about one KT2 cell per 100,000 PBMC. Saturation was seen in the detection of KT2 sequences when very high numbers of KT2 cells were spiked in. This TCR sequencing study did not compare the pipeline side by side with other TCR sequencing techniques.

There are many counts of this clonotype. What this receptor recognizes is not known. No quality values exist for individual bases; no much larger clone is one base distant. CDR1 and CDR2 are drawn from the germline V gene: SGHAT, FQNNGV. The germline ends are 13 bases apart after V is trimmed by 3 bases and J by 7 bases. The CDR3 covers 14 residues, taking in both the cysteine and the phenylalanine. Kept here is only the CDR3 DNA, which spans 42 bases and is read in frame from base 1. Here the chain combines TRBV11-2 and TRBJ1-5; D gene: possibly TRBD1, on 6 matching bases. The sample was PBMCs spiked with cells of the T cell clone KT2. The source of this sequence is a human donor. The sequenced DNA is TGTGCCAGCAGCTTGTGGGGGGCAGGACAGCCCCAGCATTTT. Its protein reads: CASSLWGAGQPQHF. The entire variable domain, with the stretches around the CDR3 drawn from the reference TRBV11-2 and TRBJ1-5 proteins, is EAGVAQSPRYKIIEKRQSVAFWCNPISGHATLYWYQQILGQGPKLLIQFQNNGVVDDSQLPKDRFSAERLKGVDSTLKIQPAKLEDSAVYLCASSLWGAGQPQHFGDGTRLSIL.